The text below deals with one T cell receptor beta chain. The target antigen is unknown. Likely unrecorded immune exposures existed in these nominally healthy donors. V trimming: 3 bases; J trimming: 4 bases; junction bases outside the gene matches: 6. This CDR3 contains 15 residues. CDR1 and CDR2 (germline): SGDLS, YYNGEE. This specimen belongs to a study of cytomegalovirus exposure and HLA in healthy donors. Study conclusions and caveats: Earlier findings revealed that most TCR beta V segments proved productive either about 87% or about 30% of the time. In a later analysis, common viral pathogens appeared linked to several of the most significant clusters.

PCR involved 60 Vbeta and 13 Jbeta primers. Profiling relied on immunoSEQ multiplex PCR, and the TCRdb table lists in-frame clones only, not all of them. In total, the table holds approximately 140,000 clones. Sequenced input: PBMCs. The receptor was isolated from a woman younger than 35 in good health and CMV-seronegative. The rearrangement uses TRBV9 and TRBJ1-2, with TRBD1 matching 10 bases. This CDR3 is CASSAPGQGRYGYTF. The DNA for the CDR3 is TGTGCCAGCAGCGCACCGGGACAGGGGCGCTATGGCTACACCTTC.